The present entry profiles one TCR beta chain with its context. Its antigen is not known. Amplification used 60 Vbeta primers and 13 Jbeta primers. Data came from immunoSEQ multiplex PCR; TCRdb stores just in-frame clones and leaves some out. The data contain roughly 69,000 clones, roughly 67% of them singletons. Each of the donors was a healthy bone marrow donor. The data were obtained in a study of cytomegalovirus exposure and HLA in healthy donors. Study-wide results and limits: Cytomegalovirus-associated TCR beta chains were listed, numbering over 150.

The receptor comes from a man aged 45 to 65 in good health and CMV-seronegative. Sample: PBMCs.

The CDR3 DNA reads TGTGCCAGCAGCTTAGGGCGGGGGGGCAATGAGCAGTTCTTC. Residues: CASSLGRGGNEQFF. J is TRBJ2-1 and V is TRBV7-2; 9 positions agree with TRBD2. Trimming took 1 base from V and 6 from J; bases not matched to a gene: 1. The CDR3 consists of 14 residues. Looked up from germline, CDR1 is SGHTA and CDR2 is FQGNSA. The variable domain in full, completed from reference TRBV7-2 and TRBJ2-1, reads GAGVSQSPSNKVTEKGKDVELRCDPISGHTALYWYRQSLGQGLEFLIYFQGNSAPDKSGLPSDRFSAERTGGSVSTLTIQRTQQEDSAVYLCASSLGRGGNEQFFGPGTRLTVL.